One and the same sample provided the 13 T cell receptor beta chains below, sequenced in a study of regulatory T cells in long-lasting Graves disease. Documented time point: persistent/refractory GD, antithyroid drugs over 5 years with positive TRAb. RNA extracted from PBMCs served as the sequencing template. CDR3-region Arm-PCR and iRepertoire HTBI primers produced the TCR beta libraries. A single record per CDR3 protein comes from TCRdb applying MiXCR to the multiplex PCR reads. The sample carries about 470,000 distinct CDR3 sequences, under 25% recorded once. The source material was peripheral blood mononuclear cells (PBMCs), sampled when the disease was refractory, from a patient treated with antithyroid drugs. Every receptor here comes from a female donor with Graves disease.

A few counts support this clonotype. The chain combines TRBV27 with TRBJ1-5, with 10 bases lining up with TRBD1. J was trimmed by 2 bases and V by 6 bases; bases with no gene match: 13. The length of the CDR3 is 18 residues. The germline gives CDR1 MNHEY, CDR2 SMNVEV (reference sequence). The CDR3 nucleotides read TGTGCCAGCAGGTGGACAGGGGGGTCGCGGGGGGGCAATCAGCCCCAGCATTTT. It is translated as CASRWTGGSRGGNQPQHF.

This clonotype was recorded many times. The rearrangement uses TRBV28 and TRBJ1-6, with D unclear. V was pared by 5 bases and J by 5 bases, with 13 bases between. The CDR3 is made up of 15 amino acids. Germline loops: CDR1 MDHEN, CDR2 SYDVKM. The CDR3: CASSEDRVNNSPLHF. The CDR3 DNA sequence: TGTGCCAGCAGTGAAGACCGAGTTAATAATTCACCCCTCCACTTT. The full variable domain, rest sourced from reference TRBV28 and TRBJ1-6, is DVKVTQSSRYLVKRTGEKVFLECVQDMDHENMFWYRQDPGLGLRLIYFSYDVKMKEKGDIPEGYSVSREKKERFSLILESASTNQTSMYLCASSEDRVNNSPLHFGNGTRLTVT.

This clonotype appeared many times. The CDR3 loop reads CASSQGGSPLHF. The CDR3 nucleotides read TGTGCCAGCAGTCAGGGGGGATCACCCCTCCACTTT. The gene calls are TRBV14 and TRBJ1-6; 7 bases align to TRBD1. Germline V gene data show CDR1 as SGHDN and CDR2 as FVKESK. The CDR3 has 12 residues. Trimming removed 6 bases from V and 10 bases from J; junction bases left unmatched: 3.

The rearrangement uses TRBV7-9 and TRBJ2-7, with D uncertain. Germline V gene data show CDR1 as SEHNR and CDR2 as FQNEAQ (reference sequence). V was shortened by 3 bases and J by 3 bases, with 12 bases between the two germline ends. This CDR3 region has 14 residues. The CDR3 DNA follows: TGTGCCAGCAGCTTTAGTCTACGGCACTACGAGCAGTACTTC. Its protein is CASSFSLRHYEQYF.

This clonotype has a handful of counts. This chain joins TRBV7-9 and TRBJ2-1; D unresolved. Trimming cost V 3 bases and J 11 bases, with 5 bases left between them. The CDR3 loop spans 10 amino acids. Germline values: CDR1 SEHNR, CDR2 FQNEAQ (reference sequence). CDR3 DNA sequence: TGTGCCAGCAGCTTGGTGAAGCAGTTCTTC. This codes for CASSLVKQFF.

The rearrangement links TRBV6-1 to TRBJ2-5, with 8 bases identical to TRBD2. Germline V gene sequence: CDR1 MNHNS, CDR2 SASEGT. The CDR3 loop spans 14 amino acids. The V and J ends lost 2 bases and 6 bases, in that order; junction bases with no gene match: 5. CDR3 bases: TGTGCCAGCAGTGAAACGGGGGGGTATCAGACCCAGTACTTC. Encoded protein: CASSETGGYQTQYF.

This clonotype was observed many times. This CDR3 is CAISESMLSGYEITGELFF. The CDR3 DNA reads TGTGCCATCAGTGAGTCGATGCTGTCAGGGTACGAAATCACCGGGGAGCTGTTTTTT. J is TRBJ2-2 and V is TRBV10-3; D is possibly TRBD1 (5 bases). With 0 bases removed from V and 4 bases from J, the gap between germline ends came to 21 bases. The CDR3 runs to 19 residues. Germline CDR1 is ENHRY and CDR2 is SYGVKD.

There are many counts of this clonotype. This chain uses TRBV11-2 with TRBJ2-5; 13 positions match TRBD2. J was trimmed by 1 base and V by 5 bases; bases with no gene match: 1. The CDR3 covers 15 residues. The germline V gene has CDR1 SGHAT and CDR2 FQNNGV. CDR3: CASSRTSGSQETQYF. For the CDR3, the DNA is TGTGCCAGCAGCCGGACTAGCGGGAGCCAAGAGACCCAGTACTTC.

The sample holds many counts of this clonotype. This sequence joins TRBV11-1 and TRBJ2-7, with D unclear. Looked up from germline, CDR1 is SGHAT and CDR2 is FQDESV (reference sequence). Trimming removed 0 bases from V and 2 bases from J, with 5 bases in between. CDR3 size: 13 residues. CDR3 DNA: TGTGCCAGCAGCTTAGCAGCAGCCTACGAGCAGTACTTC. Encoded protein: CASSLAAAYEQYF.

This clonotype was seen many times. The chain carries TRBV20-1 and TRBJ2-5; TRBD1 or TRBD2 may be the D gene (5 bases each). Trimming cost V 0 bases and J 5 bases, with 10 bases left between them. There are 13 residues in the CDR3. Germline lookup yields CDR1 DFQATT and CDR2 SNEGSKA (reference sequence). CDR3: CSARDLWGETQYF. For the CDR3, the DNA is TGCAGTGCTAGAGACCTCTGGGGGGAGACCCAGTACTTC.

The gene calls are TRBV30 and TRBJ2-3; D gene unclear. Trimming took off 0 bases at V and 2 bases at J, with 6 bases between the two ends. The CDR3 runs to 13 residues. The germline V gene has CDR1 GTSNPN and CDR2 SVGIG (reference sequence). CDR3 nucleotides: TGTGCCTGGAGTGTACAGCTCACAGATACGCAGTATTTT. It specifies CAWSVQLTDTQYF.

This clonotype was seen at least ten times. This sequence joins TRBV30 and TRBJ2-2, with a tentative D call TRBD1 (6 bases). Looked up from germline, CDR1 is GTSNPN and CDR2 is SVGIG (reference sequence). The CDR3 sequence is 15 residues long. V was pared by 3 bases and J by 0 bases, with 11 bases between. The CDR3, as DNA: TGTGCCTGGAGGGCCGGGACACCGAACACCGGGGAGCTGTTTTTT. Encoded protein: CAWRAGTPNTGELFF.

In this sample, this clonotype turned up a few times. This chain links TRBV19 with TRBJ1-5; a possible D gene is TRBD1 (6 bases). Germline-derived CDR1 and CDR2 are LNHDA and SQIVND (reference sequence). The CDR3 totals 17 residues. V lost 7 bases to trimming and J lost 3 bases, with 22 bases between them. CDR3 region: CASTLGGGAEANQPQHF. CDR3 DNA: TGTGCCAGTACCCTAGGGGGGGGCGCCGAGGCCAATCAGCCCCAGCATTTT.